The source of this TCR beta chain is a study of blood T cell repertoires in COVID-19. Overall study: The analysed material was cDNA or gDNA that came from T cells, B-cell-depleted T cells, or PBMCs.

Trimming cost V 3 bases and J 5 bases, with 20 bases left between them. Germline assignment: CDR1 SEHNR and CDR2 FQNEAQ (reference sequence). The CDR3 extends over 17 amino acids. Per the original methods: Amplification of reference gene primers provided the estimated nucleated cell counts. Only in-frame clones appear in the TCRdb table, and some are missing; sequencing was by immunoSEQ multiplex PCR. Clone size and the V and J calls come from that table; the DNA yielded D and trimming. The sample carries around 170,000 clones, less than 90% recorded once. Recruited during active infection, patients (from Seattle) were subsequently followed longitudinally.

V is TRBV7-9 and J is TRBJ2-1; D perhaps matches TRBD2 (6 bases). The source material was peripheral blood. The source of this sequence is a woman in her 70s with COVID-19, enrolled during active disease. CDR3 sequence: CASSFRPRGVPNNEQFF. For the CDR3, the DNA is TGTGCCAGCAGCTTTAGGCCCCGCGGGGTCCCCAACAATGAGCAGTTCTTC.